This TCR beta chain was observed in a study of cytomegalovirus exposure and HLA in healthy donors. PCR employed 60 Vbeta and 13 Jbeta primers. Per the original data handling: In a later analysis, the count reached about 75 million unique TCR beta chains, with 9 million to 11 million shared. Assay: immunoSEQ multiplex PCR; the TCRdb copy retains only in-frame clones and omits some. From that table come the V and J calls and clone size; the DNA was used to work out D and trimming. The data contain under 200,000 clones, 75% of them singletons. The study's findings and limits: Most sequenced TCRs were rare (though some public TCRs occurred in many donors). In vitro experiments confirmed that a few CMV-associated chains were specific for CMV antigens.

Losses at the gene ends were 6 bases for V and 0 bases for J; bases not matched to a gene: 9. The CDR3 runs 17 residues. Germline assignment: CDR1 MRHNA and CDR2 SNTAGT. Turning to this clone: What it recognizes is unknown.

The sequence came from a woman aged 45 to 65 in good health and CMV-seropositive. Sequenced input: PBMCs. The J gene is TRBJ1-5, the V gene TRBV6-4; 9 bases line up with TRBD1. The CDR3 is CASRKRDRDYSNQPQHF. The CDR3 nucleotides are TGTGCCAGCAGAAAGAGGGACAGGGACTATAGCAATCAGCCCCAGCATTTT.